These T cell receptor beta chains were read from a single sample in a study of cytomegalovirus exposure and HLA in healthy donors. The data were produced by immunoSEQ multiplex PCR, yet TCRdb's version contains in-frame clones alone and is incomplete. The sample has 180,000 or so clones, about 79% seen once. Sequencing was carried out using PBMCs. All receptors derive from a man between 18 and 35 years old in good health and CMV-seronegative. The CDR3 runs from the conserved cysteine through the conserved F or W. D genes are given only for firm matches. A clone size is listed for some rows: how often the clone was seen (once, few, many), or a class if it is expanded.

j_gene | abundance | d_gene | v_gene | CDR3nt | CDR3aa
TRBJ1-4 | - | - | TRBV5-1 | TGCGCCAGCAGCTTGGCCGCTGGTCTGAGTGAAAAACTGTTTTTT | CASSLAAGLSEKLFF
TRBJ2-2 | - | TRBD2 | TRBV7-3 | TGTGCCAGCAGCTTAGGCGGGACTAGCGAGCTGTTTTTT | CASSLGGTSELFF
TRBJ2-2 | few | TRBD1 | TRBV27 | TGTGCCAGCCGCAGACAGGGGAACACCGGGGAGCTGTTTTTT | CASRRQGNTGELFF
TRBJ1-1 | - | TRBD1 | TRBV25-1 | TGTGCCAGCAGTGAGACAGGGTTTTTCACTGAAGCTTTCTTT | CASSETGFFTEAFF
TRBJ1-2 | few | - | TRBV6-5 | TGTGCCAGCAGACCCGGGACTCAACTATCTAAGGGCTACACCTTC | CASRPGTQLSKGYTF
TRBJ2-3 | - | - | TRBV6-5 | TGTGCCAGCAGCCTTGACAGAGATACGCAGTATTTT | CASSLDRDTQYF
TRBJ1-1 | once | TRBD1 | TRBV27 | TGTGCCAGCAGTCTGCACAGGGGAGGCACTGAAGCTTTCTTT | CASSLHRGGTEAFF
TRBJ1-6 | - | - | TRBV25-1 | TGTGCCAGCAGTGAAGAGACACTTCATAATTCACCCCTCCACTTT | CASSEETLHNSPLHF
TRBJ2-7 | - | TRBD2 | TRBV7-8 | TGTGCCAGCAGCATCCCTGGGACTAAATACGAGCAGTACTTC | CASSIPGTKYEQYF
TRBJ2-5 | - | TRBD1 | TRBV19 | TGTGCCAGTAGTACCTCCGGGACAGGGTATCGGGCCCAGTACTTC | CASSTSGTGYRAQYF
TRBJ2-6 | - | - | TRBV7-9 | TGTGCCAGCAGCTTAGGGGCAGGGGCCTCGACTGGGGCCAACGTCCTGACTTTC | CASSLGAGASTGANVLTF
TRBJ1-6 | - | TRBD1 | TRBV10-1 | TGCGCCAGCAGTGGGGGGACAGACAATTCACCCCTCCACTTT | CASSGGTDNSPLHF
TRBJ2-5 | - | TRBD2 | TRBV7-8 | TGTGCCAGCAGCTTAGGACTAGCGGGGAACCGCCTCGAGGAGACCCAGTACTTC | CASSLGLAGNRLEETQYF
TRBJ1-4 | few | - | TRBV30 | TGTGCCTGGACTGGGGGCGAGGAAAAACTGTTTTTT | CAWTGGEEKLFF
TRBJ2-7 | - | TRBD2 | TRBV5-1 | TGCGCCAGCAGCCTTGGACTAGCGGGAGGGCCCTCGGACGAGCAGTACTTC | CASSLGLAGGPSDEQYF
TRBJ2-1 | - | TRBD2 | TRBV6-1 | TGTGCCAGCAGGGACCGACTAGCGGCCAATGAGCAGTTCTTC | CASRDRLAANEQFF
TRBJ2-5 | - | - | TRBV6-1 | TGTGCCAGCAGTGAAAGGACAGCCTTTCAGGAGACCCAGTACTTC | CASSERTAFQETQYF